A selection of T cell receptor beta chains follows, all from one sample in a study of radiotherapy plus CTLA-4 blockade in lung cancer. Clones were read by immunoSEQ multiplex PCR, and TCRdb kept only the in-frame ones, dropping some. The sample holds more than 75,000 clones, 82% seen once. The sequenced sample was peripheral blood, obtained from a patient treated with radiotherapy plus ipilimumab. Receptor source: a human donor with non-small cell lung cancer that progressed on radiotherapy plus ipilimumab. Both conserved end residues are part of each CDR3. The D gene is left open where the match is weak. Size tells how often a clone was seen (once, few, many) or the class of an expanded clone, and some rows leave it out.

-	15	TRBJ2-3	-	TRBV28	TGTGCCAGCAACAGACTCGCGGAATTCACAGATACGCAGTATTTT	CASNRLAEFTDTQYF
-	15	TRBJ2-6	-	TRBV2	TGTGCCAGCAAGGCAGGCCCCTCTGGGGCCAACGTCCTGACTTTC	CASKAGPSGANVLTF
-	14	TRBJ2-5	TRBD1	TRBV6-1	TGTGCCAGCAGAGACAGGGGAAGCGGAGAGACCCAGTACTTC	CASRDRGSGETQYF
-	11	TRBJ2-5	-	TRBV5-6	TGTGCCAGCAGCTTAATGGAGACCCAGTACTTC	CASSLMETQYF
-	15	TRBJ2-7	-	TRBV7-8	TGTGCCAGCAGCTTAAGCCAGGGGCAAAACTACGAGCAGTACTTC	CASSLSQGQNYEQYF
-	15	TRBJ1-2	-	TRBV28	TGTGCCAGCACCCTCCGACAGGACGTGTACTATGGCTACACCTTC	CASTLRQDVYYGYTF
-	16	TRBJ2-5	TRBD2	TRBV28	TGTGCCAGCAGTTTAACTCTGAGCGGGAGGGGAGAGACCCAGTACTTC	CASSLTLSGRGETQYF
-	13	TRBJ2-1	-	TRBV6-5	TGTGCCAGCAGGGCAGGACCATACAATGAGCAGTTCTTC	CASRAGPYNEQFF
-	16	TRBJ2-5	TRBD1	TRBV5-1	TGCGCCAGCAGCTTTGCTCCGGGACAGACACAAGAGACCCAGTACTTC	CASSFAPGQTQETQYF
-	18	TRBJ2-3	TRBD2	TRBV5-4	TGTGCCAGCAGGGCCGGGACTAGCGGGAGCGATATCACAGATACGCAGTATTTT	CASRAGTSGSDITDTQYF
-	13	TRBJ2-1	-	TRBV2	TGTGCCAGCGACCAGAGCTCCTACAATGAGCAGTTCTTC	CASDQSSYNEQFF
-	13	TRBJ2-7	-	TRBV5-4	TGTGCCAGCAGCTTGGGCAGCTCCTACGAGCAGTACTTC	CASSLGSSYEQYF
-	17	TRBJ2-3	-	TRBV2	TGTGCCAACGCTGGTGGTGTGTCCAGGGGAGTTTCGGATACGCAGTATTTT	CANAGGVSRGVSDTQYF
-	18	TRBJ2-1	-	TRBV19	TGTGCCAGTTCATCCCTAGGGGGCGGGATGCAACAAAACAATGAGCAGTTCTTC	CASSSLGGGMQQNNEQFF
once	15	TRBJ2-5	TRBD2	TRBV5-1	TGCGCCAGCAGCTTGTCTAGCGGGAGTGTGGAGACCCAGTACTTC	CASSLSSGSVETQYF
-	15	TRBJ1-5	-	TRBV30	TGTGCCTGGAGTGAGGGGGGGCGAATTGGTCAGCCCCAGCATTTT	CAWSEGGRIGQPQHF
-	10	TRBJ2-3	-	TRBV30	TGTGCCCTGGGACGAGATACGCAGTATTTT	CALGRDTQYF
-	14	TRBJ2-2	-	TRBV18	TGTGCCAGCTCACGGGACACCTCCACCGGGGAGCTGTTTTTT	CASSRDTSTGELFF
-	15	TRBJ1-5	-	TRBV6-5	TGTGCCAGCAGGGAGGGAAGATCCGGCAATCAGCCCCAGCATTTT	CASREGRSGNQPQHF
-	14	TRBJ2-7	TRBD1	TRBV30	TGTGCCTGGATAGGCGGGACAGGCTCCTACGAGCAGTACTTC	CAWIGGTGSYEQYF
-	17	TRBJ2-7	TRBD1	TRBV7-9	TGTGCCAGCAGCTTAGTCCCCCTGACAGGGGGCCAGTACGAGCAGTACTTC	CASSLVPLTGGQYEQYF
-	15	TRBJ2-2	-	TRBV7-9	TGTGCCAGCAGCCCAGCGGAAAAGAACACCGGGGAGCTGTTTTTT	CASSPAEKNTGELFF
-	16	TRBJ2-5	TRBD1	TRBV15	TGTGCCACCAGCCTCTTTGACAGGGGTAATAGGGAGACCCAGTACTTC	CATSLFDRGNRETQYF
once	17	TRBJ2-2	TRBD2	TRBV5-1	TGCGCCAGCAGCTTGTTGCTAGCGGGAGTGAAGACCGGGGAGCTGTTTTTT	CASSLLLAGVKTGELFF
-	15	TRBJ2-2	TRBD2	TRBV6-6	TGTGCCAGCAGTTACCTAGCGGGACCCACCGGGGAGCTGTTTTTT	CASSYLAGPTGELFF
-	14	TRBJ1-4	-	TRBV15	TGTGCCACCAGCTCCCTCGGAGGCGAGGAAAAACTGTTTTTT	CATSSLGGEEKLFF
-	15	TRBJ2-2	TRBD1	TRBV30	TGTGCCTGGAGTCCGGGACAGGGGATCACCGGGGAGCTGTTTTTT	CAWSPGQGITGELFF
-	12	TRBJ1-2	TRBD1	TRBV5-3	TGTGCCAGAAGTTGCGACAGGGAAGGCTACACCTTC	CARSCDREGYTF
-	14	TRBJ2-5	TRBD1	TRBV19	TGTGCCAGTAGTATCGGGACAGGACAAGAGACCCAGTACTTC	CASSIGTGQETQYF
-	15	TRBJ2-3	-	TRBV7-9	TGTGCCAGCAGCCGGCGAGGAGGGACCACAGATACGCAGTATTTT	CASSRRGGTTDTQYF
-	13	TRBJ1-5	-	TRBV18	TGTGCCAGCTCAGCAGGGGAATCGCAGCCCCAGCATTTT	CASSAGESQPQHF
-	13	TRBJ1-5	-	TRBV28	TGTGCCAGCAGTTATTCAGGGGAACAGCCCCAGCATTTT	CASSYSGEQPQHF
-	15	TRBJ2-3	-	TRBV25-1	TGTGCCAGCGCACCCCCAGGGGAGGGAGGTGATACGCAGTATTTT	CASAPPGEGGDTQYF
-	15	TRBJ2-1	-	TRBV14	TGTGCCAGCAGCCGCTCAGCGGGTTGGGACAATGAGCAGTTCTTC	CASSRSAGWDNEQFF
-	14	TRBJ2-5	-	TRBV5-1	TGCGCCAGCAGCTTACGGAGGGGGGCGGAGACCCAGTACTTC	CASSLRRGAETQYF
-	15	TRBJ2-1	TRBD2	TRBV11-3	TGTGCCAGCAGCTTGAGAGGGACTAGCGGCGGTGAGCAGTTCTTC	CASSLRGTSGGEQFF
-	15	TRBJ2-2	-	TRBV9	TGTGCCAGCAGCCCAGGGGGAGGGAGAACCGGGGAGCTGTTTTTT	CASSPGGGRTGELFF
few	15	TRBJ1-1	-	TRBV7-9	TGTGCCAGCAGTTTACCCGACAGCTCGAACACTGAAGCTTTCTTT	CASSLPDSSNTEAFF
-	17	TRBJ2-2	TRBD1	TRBV7-8	TGTGCCAGCAGCTTGGGGGGACAGGGGGCGTTAACCGGGGAGCTGTTTTTT	CASSLGGQGALTGELFF
-	17	TRBJ2-1	TRBD2	TRBV12-5	TGTGCTAGTGGTTCCACGACTAGCGCCTACCGTTACAATGAGCAGTTCTTC	CASGSTTSAYRYNEQFF
-	13	TRBJ1-5	-	TRBV2	TGTGCCAGCAGTGAGGGGGGTAATCAGCCCCAGCATTTT	CASSEGGNQPQHF
-	16	TRBJ2-7	-	TRBV7-3	TGTGCCAGCAGCTCCAGGTCCGCGGCCTACTACGTCGAGCAGTACTTC	CASSSRSAAYYVEQYF
-	13	TRBJ2-1	-	TRBV27	TGTGCCAGCACCCCCTCCGGCATCAATGAGCAGTTCTTC	CASTPSGINEQFF
-	12	TRBJ1-1	-	TRBV21-1	TGTGCCAGCGGGGGCCTCAACACTGAAGCTTTCTTT	CASGGLNTEAFF
-	12	TRBJ1-2	-	TRBV28	TGTGCCAGCAGTTCTTCCAACTATGGCTACACCTTC	CASSSSNYGYTF
-	15	TRBJ2-7	TRBD2	TRBV4-1	TGCGCCAGCAGCCAAGTTGGTAGCGGGGGCTACGAGCAGTACTTC	CASSQVGSGGYEQYF
-	15	TRBJ1-5	-	TRBV9	TGTGCCAGCAGCGTAGACGGGGGGGACAATCAGCCCCAGCATTTT	CASSVDGGDNQPQHF
-	13	TRBJ2-7	-	TRBV5-4	TGTGCCAGCAGCTTTTTGACGGGCTACGAGCAGTACTTC	CASSFLTGYEQYF